Following are 27 T cell receptor beta chains from one sample sequenced in a study of blood T cells in healthy people across ages. A second PCR, run for about 7 to 11 cycles, used a sample-barcoded 5' primer plus a J-beta primer mix. One entry per CDR3 protein results from TCRdb running MiXCR on the 5' RACE reads. The table shows some 1.8 million distinct CDR3 sequences, with about 39% occurring only once. The material sequenced was blood. The source is a human donor in good health.

This clonotype has more than one count but fewer than ten. This chain connects TRBV12-5 to TRBJ2-5; D is undetermined. The CDR3 covers 13 residues. Germline CDR1 is LGHNT and CDR2 is FRNRAP. The V and J ends lost 9 bases and 5 bases respectively, with 16 bases between them. The CDR3 DNA reads as TGTGCTAGCTCAACCAACCCCGAGGAGACCCAGTACTTC. Residues: CASSTNPEETQYF. The variable domain in full, with the rest retrieved from reference TRBV12-5 and TRBJ2-5, is DARVTQTPRHKVTEMGQEVTMRCQPILGHNTVFWYRQTMMQGLELLAYFRNRAPLDDSGMPKDRFSAEMPDATLATLKIQPSEPRDSAVYFCASSTNPEETQYFGPGTRLLVL.

Of note for this clonotype: The CDR3 does not end in the conserved phenylalanine or tryptophan, so this is likely a read error. The rearrangement uses TRBV12-3 or TRBV12-4 and TRBJ2-5; 8 positions match TRBD1. The CDR3 runs to 14 residues. J gave up 5 bases and V 9 bases, and 11 bases lay outside the gene matches. The CDR3 loop reads CASQYRGYGETQYV. The CDR3 nucleotides read TGTGCCAGTCAATACAGGGGGTACGGGGAGACCCAGTACGTC.

The V call is TRBV20-1, the J call TRBJ2-5; no definite D call. The J call is uncertain, as TRBJ2-7 better fits the DNA end. The CDR3 runs to 16 residues. Germline V gene sequence: CDR1 DFQATT, CDR2 SNEGSKA (reference sequence). The CDR3 region has the DNA TGCAGTGCTAGAGGCGGACGGTCCCCATTCAACTACGAGCAGTACTTC. Translating gives CSARGGRSPFNYEQYF.

The table lists this clonotype with a count of one. The CDR3 sequence: CASSPTRINEKLFF. As DNA, the CDR3 is TGTGCCAGCAGCCCTACCCGGATTAATGAAAAACTGTTTTTT. The V call is TRBV12-3 or TRBV12-4, the J call TRBJ1-4, with no clear D. The CDR3 extends over 14 amino acids. Trimming shortened V by 6 bases and J by 4 bases, and 12 bases separated the two germline ends.

This clonotype was observed a single time. V and J are TRBV24-1 and TRBJ2-1; 8 nucleotides align to TRBD1. The last part of the DNA fits TRBJ2-7 better; the J call may be wrong. The CDR3 is made up of 15 amino acids. From germline, CDR1 is KGHDR and CDR2 SFDVKD. Written as DNA, the CDR3 is TGTGCCACCAGTGATCCGGACAGGGAGGCCTACGAGCAGTACTTC. It translates to CATSDPDREAYEQYF.

V usage is TRBV4-3 and J usage is TRBJ2-2; D possibly uses TRBD1 or TRBD2 (5 bases each). CDR1 is LGHNA, CDR2 YSLEER, per germline. This CDR3 region has 14 residues. V was pared by 4 bases and J by 3 bases, with 9 bases between. In nucleotides, the CDR3 is TGCGCCAGCAGCCGGGGACGGTACACCGGGGAGCTGTTTTTT. It specifies CASSRGRYTGELFF.

CDR3 in amino acids: CASSSRGMERITEAFF. DNA for the CDR3: TGTGCCAGCAGCTCCAGGGGTATGGAGAGGATCACTGAAGCTTTCTTT. The chain couples TRBV7-2 to TRBJ1-1; perhaps TRBD1 as D (6 bases). Germline CDR1 and CDR2: SGHTA and FQGNSA. This CDR3 has 16 amino acids. The V and J ends lost 4 bases and 4 bases respectively, with 19 bases between them.

The table lists this clonotype with a few counts. The CDR3 spells CASSPTVTRSGANVLTF. Here the CDR3 DNA reads TGCGCCAGCAGCCCGACAGTTACCCGCTCTGGGGCCAACGTCCTGACTTTC. This rearrangement joins TRBV5-1 to TRBJ2-6; D is perhaps TRBD1 (5 bases). The V end lost 4 bases, the J end lost 0 bases, and 14 bases lay between the germline ends. Germline V gene sequence: CDR1 SGHRS, CDR2 YFSETQ. CDR3 length equals 17 residues.

This clonotype was observed a few times. This chain connects TRBV4-3 to TRBJ1-2; 8 positions match TRBD1. V was pared by 0 bases and J by 5 bases, with 5 bases of the junction left unmatched. This CDR3 spans 15 amino acids. The germline CDR1 and CDR2 sequences are LGHNA and YSLEER. CDR3 bases: TGCGCCAGCAGCCAAGATGGGCAGGGGGCTTATGGCTACACCTTC. This codes for CASSQDGQGAYGYTF.

The chain couples TRBV6-2 or TRBV6-3 to TRBJ1-1; D gene ambiguous. Germline V gene data show CDR1 as MNHEY and CDR2 as SVGEGT. This CDR3 has 14 amino acids. V shed 4 bases and J shed 1 base, with 10 bases lying between them. The CDR3 region has the DNA TGTGCCAGCAGTTCGATAACCAAGAACACTGAAGCTTTCTTT. Translated, it gives CASSSITKNTEAFF.

This clonotype showed up just a few times. The chain uses TRBV5-1 and TRBJ1-2; 8 bases are a match to TRBD1. Germline lookup yields CDR1 SGHRS and CDR2 YFSETQ. The CDR3 has 16 residues. The ends lost 4 bases at V and 4 bases at J; junction bases unmatched: 12. This CDR3 reads CASSPADGQGAYGYTF. The DNA of the CDR3 is TGCGCCAGCAGCCCGGCTGATGGACAGGGTGCCTATGGCTACACCTTC. The full variable domain, rest sourced from reference TRBV5-1 and TRBJ1-2, is KAGVTQTPRYLIKTRGQQVTLSCSPISGHRSVSWYQQTPGQGLQFLFEYFSETQRNKGNFPGRFSGRQFSNSRSEMNVSTLELGDSALYLCASSPADGQGAYGYTFGSGTRLTVV.

The chain has TRBV5-5 and TRBJ2-5, with D perhaps matching TRBD1 or TRBD2 (5 bases each). Trimming removed 4 bases from V and 7 bases from J, with 17 bases in between. The CDR3 length is 14 residues. Per the germline V gene, CDR1 is SGHKS and CDR2 is YYEKEE (reference sequence). DNA for the CDR3: TGTGCCAGCAGCCCGGGGCCAGCGATAGGGACCCAGTACTTC. This encodes CASSPGPAIGTQYF.

This clonotype was observed a few times. The rearrangement uses TRBV7-2 and TRBJ2-1; 8 bases are shared with TRBD2. This CDR3 is built from 17 residues. V shed 3 bases and J 7 bases; nucleotides not matched to a gene: 14. The V gene's germline CDR1 is SGHTA and CDR2 FQGNSA. The CDR3 DNA sequence: TGTGCCAGCAGCTTCTACCCCTCCGCGGGGGGAAGGAATGAGCAGTTCTTC. Encoded protein: CASSFYPSAGGRNEQFF. The full variable domain, in which reference TRBV7-2 and TRBJ2-1 provide the parts outside the CDR3, is GAGVSQSPSNKVTEKGKDVELRCDPISGHTALYWYRQSLGQGLEFLIYFQGNSAPDKSGLPSDRFSAERTGGSVSTLTIQRTQQEDSAVYLCASSFYPSAGGRNEQFFGPGTRLTVL.

The V gene is TRBV4-2, the J gene TRBJ1-5; tentatively, D is TRBD1 (5 bases). CDR3 length: 14 residues. The germline V gene has CDR1 LGHNA and CDR2 YNFKEQ. V gave up 4 bases and J gave up 11 bases, with 18 bases separating them. The CDR3 bases are TGTGCCAGCAGCCCCCAGCGGGGCGGGGAGACCCAGCATTTT. Protein product: CASSPQRGGETQHF.

The chain is built from TRBV5-1 and TRBJ2-7, with a possible D match to TRBD2 (6 bases). Germline values: CDR1 SGHRS, CDR2 YFSETQ. V lost 0 bases to trimming and J lost 2 bases, with 12 bases between them. The CDR3 extends over 15 amino acids. In DNA form, the CDR3 reads TGCGCCAGCAGCTTGGCGCCAGCGGGCACCTACGAGCAGTACTTC. Its protein product is CASSLAPAGTYEQYF.

This chain uses TRBV9 with TRBJ1-1; unclear D gene. V was clipped by 5 bases and J by 0 bases, with 11 bases between them. Germline assignment: CDR1 SGDLS and CDR2 YYNGEE. The length of the CDR3 is 14 residues. CDR3 protein: CASSSTPMNTEAFF. The DNA of the CDR3 is TGTGCCAGCAGTTCGACACCTATGAACACTGAAGCTTTCTTT.

This chain joins TRBV9 and TRBJ2-3, with TRBD2 identical over 11 bases. With V trimmed by 3 bases and J by 2 bases, 11 bases remained unmatched. Looked up from germline, CDR1 is SGDLS and CDR2 is YYNGEE. The CDR3 consists of 18 residues. CDR3 coding DNA: TGTGCCAGCAGCGGAACTAGCGGGGGTCTCGTTAACACAGATACGCAGTATTTT. Translation: CASSGTSGGLVNTDTQYF. Full variable domain (missing parts from reference TRBV9 and TRBJ2-3): DSGVTQTPKHLITATGQRVTLRCSPRSGDLSVYWYQQSLDQGLQFLIQYYNGEERAKGNILERFSAQQFPDLHSELNLSSLELGDSALYFCASSGTSGGLVNTDTQYFGPGTRLTVL.

A remark on this clonotype: A much larger clone differs from this one at a single base, so this may be a read error. The chain combines TRBV11-3 with TRBJ2-3, with 7 bases lining up with TRBD2. CDR1 SGHNT and CDR2 YENEEA come from the germline V gene. The length of the CDR3 is 14 residues. After removal of 4 bases from V and 1 base from J, the junction contained 2 bases not matched to a gene. CDR3 amino acids: CASSCRGGTDTQYF. In DNA, the CDR3 is TGTGCCAGCAGCTGTCGGGGGGGCACAGATACGCAGTATTTT.

This clonotype has a count of ten or more. The rearrangement uses TRBV7-9 and TRBJ1-1; D perhaps matches TRBD1 (5 bases). The CDR3 sequence is 12 residues long. Germline V gene lookup returns CDR1 SEHNR and CDR2 FQNEAQ (reference sequence). Trimming took 1 base from V and 7 from J, leaving 7 bases between them. The CDR3 loop reads CASSLGGGEAFF. The CDR3 nucleotides are TGTGCCAGCAGCTTAGGGGGGGGTGAAGCTTTCTTT.

The chain employs TRBV6-2 or TRBV6-3 and TRBJ2-3; 8 bases fit TRBD2. Trimming removed 8 bases from V and 4 bases from J; junction bases left unmatched: 8. Germline CDR1 reads MNHEY; CDR2 reads SVGEGT. The CDR3 extends over 14 amino acids. CDR3 in amino acids: CASDASGGADTQYF. The CDR3 nucleotides read TGTGCCAGCGATGCCTCCGGGGGGGCAGATACGCAGTATTTT.

This rearrangement joins TRBV6-5 to TRBJ1-1; TRBD1 agrees at 7 bases. The CDR3 spans 14 residues. Germline V CDR1 and CDR2: MNHEY, SVGAGI. Trimming removed 2 bases from V and 4 bases from J; junction bases left unmatched: 4. In DNA form, the CDR3 reads TGTGCCAGCAGTTACGAGACAGGGAGCACTGAAGCTTTCTTT. This codes for CASSYETGSTEAFF.

This clonotype was observed a single time. The chain has TRBV7-2 and TRBJ1-1, with no clear D. The CDR3 is 15 residues long. Trimming left V 4 bases short and J 13 bases short, with 25 bases between. Per the germline V gene, CDR1 is SGHTA and CDR2 is FQGNSA. The CDR3 loop is CASSSPREGNPNGFF. The CDR3 DNA follows: TGTGCCAGCAGCTCGCCACGGGAGGGTAACCCTAATGGTTTCTTT.

The rearrangement joins TRBV6-4 to TRBJ2-1, with D perhaps matching TRBD2 (7 bases). V was clipped by 3 bases and J by 7 bases, with 16 bases between them. The germline CDR1 and CDR2 sequences are MRHNA and SNTAGT. The CDR3 consists of 15 residues. Here the CDR3 reads CASSEGGGLRNEQFF. CDR3 nucleotides: TGTGCCAGCAGTGAAGGGGGGGGCCTCCGAAATGAGCAGTTCTTC.

This clonotype showed up just once. The chain employs TRBV10-3 and TRBJ1-5; D is unclear. CDR3 size: 14 residues. The germline V gene has CDR1 ENHRY and CDR2 SYGVKD. V was trimmed by 4 bases and J by 7 bases, leaving 14 bases between them. The CDR3 DNA follows: TGTGCCATCAGTGGGTCGCCGGCAGCCCAGCCCCAGCATTTT. It yields the protein CAISGSPAAQPQHF.

As regards this clonotype: With a much larger clone just one base away, this may be a read error. The rearrangement uses TRBV12-3 or TRBV12-4 and TRBJ2-4; TRBD1 aligns across 9 bases. V lost 8 bases and J lost 5; bases outside the gene matches: 7. The CDR3 has 14 residues. The CDR3 nucleotides are TGTGCCAGCGGCAGAACAGGGGGCCAAAACATTCAGTACTTC. Protein: CASGRTGGQNIQYF.

The chain employs TRBV20-1 and TRBJ2-1; 9 bases line up with TRBD2. Per germline, CDR1 DFQATT and CDR2 SNEGSKA (reference sequence). Germline trimming cut 0 bases from V and 2 bases from J; bases unmatched to any gene: 5. The length of the CDR3 is 16 residues. The CDR3 region is CSARDPGGGAYNEQFF. The CDR3 DNA follows: TGCAGTGCTAGAGATCCGGGCGGGGGGGCCTACAATGAGCAGTTCTTC.

This clonotype was seen only a few times. The chain is built from TRBV18 and TRBJ1-4; no reliable D call. Trimming took 1 base from V and 8 from J, leaving 8 bases between them. Germline V gene sequence: CDR1 KGHSH, CDR2 LQKENI. The CDR3 extends over 13 amino acids. CDR3 sequence (DNA): TGTGCCAGCTCACCACGCCAGGCCGAAAAACTGTTTTTT. This gives the protein CASSPRQAEKLFF.